This entry concerns a single T cell receptor beta chain. Its antigen target is currently unknown. The sample holds no much larger clone one base away, and base qualities are not on file. The germline V gene sets CDR1 to SGHAT and CDR2 to FQNNGV. Trimming at the junction amounts to 0 bases on V and 2 bases on J, and the germline ends lie 20 bases apart. The CDR3 runs 18 amino acids, cysteine and phenylalanine included. The kept DNA is CDR3 alone, 54 bases in frame from the first base. The sample's time point, from its label and the paper: about 28 days (+/-7) after the second vaccine dose. What the treatment or condition label conveys for this sample: meningococcal conjugate vaccine given as trial control. Vaccinee samples came from UK trials COV001 and COV002, including a single-blind randomized controlled phase 2/3 trial of AZD1222 (ChAdOx1 nCoV-19) in healthy adults. For TCRbeta chain sequencing, PBMC samples from trial participants were taken at day 0 and at day 28 after the second dose.

The sample is drawn from a study of T cell responses to AZD1222 COVID-19 vaccine (dated by TCRdb to the early 2020s). Notes on the research overall: TCR sequencing was performed for approximately 240 trial participants, of whom about 200 were given two doses of AZD1222 and around 26 were given two doses of MenACWY control vaccine. Trial participants were enrolled into age subgroups of 18-55, 56-69 and 70-plus years, which contained roughly 140, 27 and 60 TCR-sequenced participants, respectively. Points the paper makes about the study in general: The vaccine-associated CD4 TCRs covered the entire spike protein, and the dominant responses fell in regions 160-218 and 743-854. A significant rise in spike-specific TCR breadth and depth was observed after two AZD1222 doses relative to day 0 and relative to MenACWY recipients. Participants were mostly white British, with more females than males. The authors suggested clonal diversity may have been underestimated. Nearly half of unique spike-specific TCRs reportedly recognized epitopes outside regions mutated in the B.1.351 and B.1.1.7 variants. Conclusions about previously exposed vaccinees are limited because only six or seven AZD1222 recipients were SARS-CoV-2 seropositive at baseline. The 56-69-year group was small, and its depth increase did not reach significance, likely because of low power. Because no day 14 peak-response samples were available, repertoires were characterized only after the peak T cell response.

The CDR3 regions of human TCRbeta chains were analyzed by immunosequencing. From the authors' description of their analysis: TCRs in the repertoires were compared against a reference library of SARS-CoV-2-specific TCRs that had been generated with the MIRA antigen-specificity platform. Breadth meant the fraction of unique TCRs that were SARS-CoV-2-associated, whereas depth meant the fraction of total T cells that were SARS-CoV-2-associated. Each spike-specific TCR was assigned to its reactive spike region and to a CD4 or CD8 class using the MIRA data. Log10-transformed breadth and depth values were compared by one-way ANOVA with Sidak's multiple comparisons tests. The clones in this table, taken by TCRdb from immuneACCESS, are in-frame only. Not every clone is retained; where verified, under half of the shortfall comes from an unresolved V gene, and the cause of the rest is unknown. The V and J calls and clone size are taken from that table; D and trimming were inferred from the DNA. The sample contains 120,000 to 150,000 clones, about 89% of them found a single time. The ten top clones hold roughly 7.5% of the sample.

The chain is made from TRBV11-2 and TRBJ2-7, with TRBD2 perhaps the D gene, on 6 matching bases. Sample: peripheral blood, taken 28 days after the second dose of the MenACWY control vaccine. The sequence was collected from an adult who received the MenACWY meningococcal vaccine as a control. CDR3 reads: CASSLEGRAGGNAYEQYF. In nucleotides, the sequence is TGTGCCAGCAGCTTAGAGGGCAGGGCTGGCGGGAATGCCTACGAGCAGTACTTC.